The rows below give T cell receptor beta chains drawn from one sample of a study of shared clonotypes between healthy human individuals. The data were produced by immunoSEQ multiplex PCR, yet TCRdb's version contains in-frame clones alone and is incomplete. The sample yields over a million clones, around 75% seen once. Sequencing input: memory CD4+ T cells sorted from blood. The source of these receptors is a young man in good health. Both conserved end residues are part of each CDR3. The D gene is left open where the match is weak. A row's size may be missing; if present it is once, few, many or a size class.

v_gene: TRBV5-5; j_gene: TRBJ2-1; abundance: NA; d_gene: TRBD1; len: 14; CDR3nt: TGTGCCAGCAGCTTGGGACAGGGGTACAATGAGCAGTTCTTC; CDR3aa: CASSLGQGYNEQFF
v_gene: TRBV6-1; j_gene: TRBJ2-7; abundance: NA; d_gene: TRBD2; len: 15; CDR3nt: TGTGCCAGCAGTGAACCGGGACTAGCGCGCTACGAGCAGTACTTC; CDR3aa: CASSEPGLARYEQYF
v_gene: TRBV10-1; j_gene: TRBJ1-2; abundance: once; d_gene: NA; len: 13; CDR3nt: TGCGCCAGCAGTGAGAACGCGAACTATGGCTACACCTTC; CDR3aa: CASSENANYGYTF
v_gene: TRBV5-1; j_gene: TRBJ2-2; abundance: NA; d_gene: NA; len: 13; CDR3nt: TGCGCCACAGGGCTGGAGGGGACCGGGGAGCTGTTTTTT; CDR3aa: CATGLEGTGELFF
v_gene: TRBV2; j_gene: TRBJ2-2; abundance: NA; d_gene: NA; len: 13; CDR3nt: TGTGCCAGCTCAAAGGGGAACACCGGGGAGCTGTTTTTT; CDR3aa: CASSKGNTGELFF
v_gene: TRBV5-1; j_gene: TRBJ1-1; abundance: NA; d_gene: NA; len: 15; CDR3nt: TGCGCCAGCAGCTTGGCCCTGGGCCTAAACACTGAAGCTTTCTTT; CDR3aa: CASSLALGLNTEAFF
v_gene: TRBV2; j_gene: TRBJ1-4; abundance: NA; d_gene: TRBD1; len: 15; CDR3nt: TGTGCCAGCAGTGTCCGACAGGGGACTAATGAAAAACTGTTTTTT; CDR3aa: CASSVRQGTNEKLFF
v_gene: TRBV2; j_gene: TRBJ2-6; abundance: many; d_gene: TRBD1; len: 15; CDR3nt: TGTGCCAGCAGCGGGGACAGGAGTCTTGCTAACGTCCTGACTTTC; CDR3aa: CASSGDRSLANVLTF
v_gene: TRBV10-3; j_gene: TRBJ2-7; abundance: NA; d_gene: NA; len: 12; CDR3nt: TGTGCCATCAGTGACAGCCCCCGCGAGCAGTACTTC; CDR3aa: CAISDSPREQYF
v_gene: TRBV6-1; j_gene: TRBJ1-2; abundance: NA; d_gene: NA; len: 14; CDR3nt: TGTGCCAGCAGTGAGCCAGGGGCCAGCTATGGCTACACCTTC; CDR3aa: CASSEPGASYGYTF
v_gene: TRBV6-1; j_gene: TRBJ2-6; abundance: NA; d_gene: NA; len: 15; CDR3nt: TGTGCCAGCACCGGAGGGGGCTCTGGGGCCAACGTCCTGACTTTC; CDR3aa: CASTGGGSGANVLTF
v_gene: TRBV7-3; j_gene: TRBJ1-2; abundance: NA; d_gene: TRBD1; len: 13; CDR3nt: TGTGCCAGCAGCTCGGGACAGGGAGGCGGCTACACCTTC; CDR3aa: CASSSGQGGGYTF
v_gene: TRBV7-2; j_gene: TRBJ2-2; abundance: NA; d_gene: TRBD2; len: 16; CDR3nt: TGTGCCAGCAGCCGCCTCCTAGCGGGTAACACCGGGGAGCTGTTTTTT; CDR3aa: CASSRLLAGNTGELFF
v_gene: TRBV4-3; j_gene: TRBJ1-1; abundance: NA; d_gene: NA; len: 12; CDR3nt: TGCGCCAGCAGCCTTGGAAACACTGAAGCTTTCTTT; CDR3aa: CASSLGNTEAFF
v_gene: TRBV19; j_gene: TRBJ1-2; abundance: NA; d_gene: NA; len: 13; CDR3nt: TGTGCCAGTAGTATGGAAGGGGACTATGGCTACACCTTC; CDR3aa: CASSMEGDYGYTF